This T cell receptor beta chain came from a study of blood T cell repertoires in COVID-19. In the study overall: Spain, Italy and the United States supplied samples that represented acute and convalescent COVID-19.

Recovery among Cohort 3 donors was established by two negative PCRs, clearance, or symptom resolution. Here immunoSEQ multiplex PCR was the method, and the copy in TCRdb shows in-frame clones only, minus some. The sample holds some 350,000 clones, 75% to 90% seen once. V lost 4 bases to trimming and J lost 5 bases, with 12 bases between them. Germline V gene lookup returns CDR1 SGDLS and CDR2 YYNGEE. The CDR3 contains 13 residues. The chain carries TRBV9 and TRBJ2-5; D gene uncertain. Sequencing was carried out using PBMCs or T cells enriched from blood (not recorded which). The clonotype comes from a man aged 30 to 45 who had recovered from COVID-19. CDR3 protein: CASSPRLRETQYF. As DNA, the CDR3 is TGTGCCAGCAGCCCTCGACTCCGGGAGACCCAGTACTTC.